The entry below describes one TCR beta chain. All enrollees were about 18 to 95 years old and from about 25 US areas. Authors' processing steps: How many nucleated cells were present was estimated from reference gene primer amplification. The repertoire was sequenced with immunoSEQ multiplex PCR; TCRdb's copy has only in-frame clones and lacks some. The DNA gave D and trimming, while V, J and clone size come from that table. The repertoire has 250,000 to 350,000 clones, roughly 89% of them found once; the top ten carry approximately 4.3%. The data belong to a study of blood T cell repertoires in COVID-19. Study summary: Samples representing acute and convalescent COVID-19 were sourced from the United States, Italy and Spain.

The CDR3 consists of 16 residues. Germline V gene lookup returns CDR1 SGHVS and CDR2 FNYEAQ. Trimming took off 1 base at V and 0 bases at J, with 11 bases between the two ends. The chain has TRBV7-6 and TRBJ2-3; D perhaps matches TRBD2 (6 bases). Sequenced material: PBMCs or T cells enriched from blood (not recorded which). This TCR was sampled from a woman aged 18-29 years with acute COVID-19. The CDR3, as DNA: TGTGCCAGCAGCTTAGTCGGAGGGGCAAGCACAGATACGCAGTATTTT. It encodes CASSLVGGASTDTQYF. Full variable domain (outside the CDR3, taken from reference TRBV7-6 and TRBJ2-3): GAGVSQSPRYKVTKRGQDVALRCDPISGHVSLYWYRQALGQGPEFLTYFNYEAQQDKSGLPNDRFSAERPEGSISTLTIQRTEQRDSAMYRCASSLVGGASTDTQYFGPGTRLTVL.